This T cell receptor (beta chain) was sequenced during a study of T cell responses to AZD1222 COVID-19 vaccine (TCRdb year 2021). Study-level background: AZD1222 recipients whose second dose came at about 4 weeks and those whose second dose came at about 12 weeks were combined into one group, since spike-specific TCR depth and breadth did not differ between the two schedules. TCR sequencing covered some 240 trial participants: 200 to 210 given two doses of AZD1222 and 26 given two doses of MenACWY control vaccine. Trial participants were enrolled by age into subgroups of 18-55, 56-69 and 70-plus years, and around 140, 26 and 57 TCR-sequenced participants, respectively, were included in these subgroups.

About this clone: Its binding antigen is unknown. No base-level quality is on record; no much larger clone is a single base apart.

Spanning cysteine to phenylalanine, the CDR3 consists of 14 amino acids. Only the CDR3 portion is preserved as DNA: 42 bases, with reading frame beginning at the first base. V is cut by 5 bases and J by 10 bases, and the space between the germline ends is 15 bases. In the germline V gene, CDR1 corresponds to MDHEN and CDR2 to SYDVKM. Overall study results and their limits: Conclusions about previously exposed vaccinees are limited, since just a handful of AZD1222 recipients were seropositive for SARS-CoV-2 at baseline. Participants were mostly white British and included more females than males, and it was suggested by the authors that clonal diversity may have been underestimated. Because no day 14 peak-response samples were available, repertoires were characterized only after the peak T cell response. CD4 TCRs associated with the vaccine covered the entire spike protein, and the dominant responses were in regions 160-218 and 743-854. Reportedly, almost half of the unique spike-specific TCRs recognized epitopes lying outside the regions that are mutated in the B.1.351 and B.1.1.7 variants. The 56-69-year group was small, and its depth increase did not reach significance, likely because of low power. Spike-specific TCR breadth and depth rose significantly after two AZD1222 doses compared with day 0 and with MenACWY recipients.

The sample's time point label, decoded: baseline before first vaccination. Vaccinee samples came from UK trials COV001 and COV002, including a single-blind randomized controlled phase 2/3 trial of AZD1222 (ChAdOx1 nCoV-19) in healthy adults. For TCRbeta chain sequencing, PBMC samples from trial participants were taken at day 0 and at day 28 after the second dose. The CDR3 regions of human TCRbeta chains were analyzed by immunosequencing. On the study's bioinformatics: Repertoire TCRs were matched against a reference library of SARS-CoV-2-specific TCRs generated with the MIRA antigen-specificity platform. Breadth was defined as the fraction of unique TCRs that were SARS-CoV-2-associated, and depth was defined as the fraction of total T cells that were SARS-CoV-2-associated. Using the MIRA data, each spike-specific TCR was assigned both to the spike region to which the TCR was reactive and to a CD4 or CD8 class. Log10-transformed breadth and depth values were compared by one-way ANOVA with Sidak's multiple comparisons tests. TCRdb obtained this table from immuneACCESS and retained in-frame rearrangements with V and J assigned. These tables miss some clones; where compared with another copy, unresolved V genes account for less than half of the shortfall, and the remainder is unexplained. That table furnishes V, J and clone size, whereas the DNA furnished D and trimming. In this sample the table shows over 150,000 clones, about nine tenths of which occur a single time. The top ten hold over 4.5% of the sample.

The rearrangement joined TRBV28 to TRBJ1-6; the D gene lacks a confident call. This specimen was peripheral blood, taken on day 0 of AZD1222 vaccination. This receptor was obtained from an adult in good health. The DNA sequence is given as TGTGCCAGCAGTCCCAAGGGCGGGAACTCACCCCTCCACTTT. The translation is CASSPKGGNSPLHF. When the CDR3 is completed using the reference TRBV28 and TRBJ1-6 genes on either side, the full variable domain is DVKVTQSSRYLVKRTGEKVFLECVQDMDHENMFWYRQDPGLGLRLIYFSYDVKMKEKGDIPEGYSVSREKKERFSLILESASTNQTSMYLCASSPKGGNSPLHFGNGTRLTVT.